Detailed here is one TCR beta chain. What it recognizes is unknown. This record belongs to a study of OX40 agonist ivuxolimab in advanced cancers. General study results and limits: Among some nonresponders, normalized T-cell clonal expansion was also low.

In germline, CDR1 is SGDLS, CDR2 YYNGEE. This CDR3 region has 15 residues. The V gene lost 0 bases and the J gene lost 5 bases, with 14 bases spanning the gap. TCRdb's table, derived via immunoSEQ multiplex PCR, lists solely in-frame clones and lacks some. The table has approximately 57,000 clones, over 70% seen once. The chain employs TRBV9 and TRBJ2-5; D perhaps matches TRBD1 (6 bases). The sample was CD4+ or CD8+ T cells sorted from blood, taken in a trial of the OX40 agonist ivuxolimab. This TCR was sampled from an adult with an advanced solid tumor such as melanoma, head and neck, liver or kidney cancer. The CDR3 DNA is TGTGCCAGCAGCGTAGGGACAGACCTTCGGGAGACCCAGTACTTC. Translating gives CASSVGTDLRETQYF.